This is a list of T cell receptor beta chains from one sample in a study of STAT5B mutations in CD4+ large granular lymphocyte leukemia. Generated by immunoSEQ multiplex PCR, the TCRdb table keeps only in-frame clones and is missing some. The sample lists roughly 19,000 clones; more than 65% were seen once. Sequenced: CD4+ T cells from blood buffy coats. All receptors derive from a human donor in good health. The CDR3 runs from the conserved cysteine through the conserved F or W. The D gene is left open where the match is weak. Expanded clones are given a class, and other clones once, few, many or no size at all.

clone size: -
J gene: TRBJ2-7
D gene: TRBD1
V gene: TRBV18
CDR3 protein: CASSPEGQFYEQYF
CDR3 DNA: TGTGCCAGCTCACCAGAGGGACAGTTCTACGAGCAGTACTTC

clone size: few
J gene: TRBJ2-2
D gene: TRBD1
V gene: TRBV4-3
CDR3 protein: CASSRGQANTGELFF
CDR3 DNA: TGCGCCAGCAGCCGCGGACAGGCGAACACCGGGGAGCTGTTTTTT

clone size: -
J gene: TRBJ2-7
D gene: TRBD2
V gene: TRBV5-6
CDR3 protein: CASSLVGRGDEQYF
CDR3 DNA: TGTGCCAGCAGCTTGGTAGGACGGGGGGACGAGCAGTACTTC

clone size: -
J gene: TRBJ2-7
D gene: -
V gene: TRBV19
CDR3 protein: CASSPLPGRGPYEQYF
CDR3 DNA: TGTGCCAGTAGTCCACTCCCGGGGAGGGGGCCGTACGAGCAGTACTTC

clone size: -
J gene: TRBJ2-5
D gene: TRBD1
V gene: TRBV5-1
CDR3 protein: CASSLVRGLGETQYF
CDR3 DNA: TGCGCCAGCAGCTTGGTCAGGGGGCTCGGGGAGACCCAGTACTTC

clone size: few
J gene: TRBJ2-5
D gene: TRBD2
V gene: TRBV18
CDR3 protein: CASSRGGSGETQYF
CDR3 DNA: TGTGCCAGCTCACGGGGCGGGAGCGGAGAGACCCAGTACTTC

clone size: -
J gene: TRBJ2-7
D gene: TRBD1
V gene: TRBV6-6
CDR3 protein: CASRSITGTGKNEQYF
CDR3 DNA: TGTGCCAGCAGGTCTATCACCGGGACAGGGAAAAACGAGCAGTACTTC

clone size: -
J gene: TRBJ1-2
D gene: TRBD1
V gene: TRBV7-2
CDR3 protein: CASSALGQNYGYTF
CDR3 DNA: TGTGCCAGCAGCGCCCTGGGACAGAACTATGGCTACACCTTC

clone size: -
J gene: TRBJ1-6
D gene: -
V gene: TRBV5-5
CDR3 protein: CASSLVDGGNSPLHF
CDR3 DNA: TGTGCCAGCAGCTTGGTGGATGGAGGGAATTCACCCCTCCACTTT

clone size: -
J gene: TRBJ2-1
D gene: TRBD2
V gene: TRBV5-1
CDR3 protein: CASSPGSGRGGEQFF
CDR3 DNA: TGCGCCAGCAGTCCCGGGAGCGGGAGGGGCGGTGAGCAGTTCTTC

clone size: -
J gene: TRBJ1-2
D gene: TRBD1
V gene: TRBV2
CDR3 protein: CASLNLQGVADGYTF
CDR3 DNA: TGTGCCAGCTTAAACTTACAGGGGGTCGCTGATGGCTACACCTTC

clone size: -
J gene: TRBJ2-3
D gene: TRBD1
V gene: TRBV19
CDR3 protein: CASMLTRQGDDTQYF
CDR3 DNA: TGTGCCAGTATGCTGACTCGACAGGGCGACGATACGCAGTATTTT

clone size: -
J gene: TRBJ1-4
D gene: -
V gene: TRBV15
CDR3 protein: CATSRDIDGEKLFF
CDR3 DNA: TGTGCCACCAGCAGAGATATAGACGGGGAAAAACTGTTTTTT

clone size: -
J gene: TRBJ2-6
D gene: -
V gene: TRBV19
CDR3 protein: CASSRSAGANVLTF
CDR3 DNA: TGTGCCAGTAGTAGGTCGGCTGGGGCCAACGTCCTGACTTTC

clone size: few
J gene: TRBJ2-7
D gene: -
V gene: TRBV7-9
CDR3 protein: CASSSRYEQYF
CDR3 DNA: TGTGCCAGCAGCTCACGATACGAGCAGTACTTC

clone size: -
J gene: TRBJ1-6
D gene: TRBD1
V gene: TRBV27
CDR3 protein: CASSLKGQGNSPLHF
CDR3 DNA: TGTGCCAGCAGTTTGAAGGGACAGGGTAATTCACCCCTCCACTTT

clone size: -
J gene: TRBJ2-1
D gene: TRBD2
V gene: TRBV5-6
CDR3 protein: CASSWGLGEESEQFF
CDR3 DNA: TGTGCCAGCAGCTGGGGACTAGGGGAAGAAAGTGAGCAGTTCTTC

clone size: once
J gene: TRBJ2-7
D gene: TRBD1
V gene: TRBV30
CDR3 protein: CAWSYSGSTGGLGF
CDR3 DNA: TGTGCCTGGAGTTACTCAGGATCGACAGGGGGCCTCGGCTTC

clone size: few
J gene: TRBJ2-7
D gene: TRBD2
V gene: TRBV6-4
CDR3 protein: CASSQGTSGEQYF
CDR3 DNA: TGTGCCAGCAGTCAAGGGACTAGCGGCGAGCAGTACTTC

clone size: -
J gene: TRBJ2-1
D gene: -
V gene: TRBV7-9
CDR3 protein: CASSSWTGYNEQFF
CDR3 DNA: TGTGCCAGCAGCTCCTGGACGGGGTACAATGAGCAGTTCTTC

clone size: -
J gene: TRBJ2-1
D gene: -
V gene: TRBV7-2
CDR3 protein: CASSLEMYWPFNEQFF
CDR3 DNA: TGTGCCAGCAGCTTAGAAATGTACTGGCCATTCAATGAGCAGTTCTTC

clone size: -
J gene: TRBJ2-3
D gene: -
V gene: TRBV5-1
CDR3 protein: CASTREFTDTQYF
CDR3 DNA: TGCGCCAGCACGCGGGAATTCACAGATACGCAGTATTTT

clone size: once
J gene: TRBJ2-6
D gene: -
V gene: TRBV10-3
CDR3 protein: CAIRRTLVTSGANVLTF
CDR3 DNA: TGTGCCATCAGAAGGACTTTAGTCACCTCTGGGGCCAACGTCCTGACTTTC

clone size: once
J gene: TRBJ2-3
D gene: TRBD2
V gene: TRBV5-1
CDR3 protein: CASSFGSGGYTDTQYF
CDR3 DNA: TGCGCCAGCAGCTTCGGGAGCGGGGGGTACACAGATACGCAGTATTTT

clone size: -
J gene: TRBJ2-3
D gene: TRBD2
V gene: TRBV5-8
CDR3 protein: CASSLNVAGVATDTQYF
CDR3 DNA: TGTGCCAGCAGCTTGAACGTAGCGGGAGTTGCGACAGATACGCAGTATTTT